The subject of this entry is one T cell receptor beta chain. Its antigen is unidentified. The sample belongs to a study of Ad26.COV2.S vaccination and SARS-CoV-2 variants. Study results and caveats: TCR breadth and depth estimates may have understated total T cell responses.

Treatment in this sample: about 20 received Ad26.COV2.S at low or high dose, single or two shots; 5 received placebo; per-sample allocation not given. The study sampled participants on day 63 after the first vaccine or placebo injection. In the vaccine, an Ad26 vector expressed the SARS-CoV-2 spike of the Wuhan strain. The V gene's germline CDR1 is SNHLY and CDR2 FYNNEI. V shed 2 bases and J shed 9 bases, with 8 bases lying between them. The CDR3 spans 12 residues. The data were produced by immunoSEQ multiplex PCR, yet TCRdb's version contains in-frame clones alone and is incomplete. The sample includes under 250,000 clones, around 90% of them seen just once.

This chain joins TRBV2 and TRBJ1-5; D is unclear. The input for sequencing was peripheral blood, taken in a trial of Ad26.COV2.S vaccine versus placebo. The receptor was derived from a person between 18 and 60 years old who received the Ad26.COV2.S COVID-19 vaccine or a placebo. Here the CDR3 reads CASSEYPSPQHF. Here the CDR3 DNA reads TGTGCCAGCAGTGAATACCCCTCGCCCCAGCATTTT.